Listed below are T cell receptor beta chains from one sample, sequenced in a study of blood T cell repertoires in COVID-19. Profiling relied on immunoSEQ multiplex PCR, and the TCRdb table lists in-frame clones only, not all of them. The table includes around 150,000 clones, around 80% detected once. Material: PBMCs or T cells enriched from blood (not recorded which). The receptors come from a woman in her sixties who had recovered from COVID-19. Both conserved end residues are part of each CDR3. A D gene is named only where the DNA matches it firmly. Where a row states a size, it is once, few, many or the class of an expanded clone; other rows omit it.

J | length | V | D | size | DNA | CDR3
TRBJ1-6 | 12 | TRBV28 | NA | NA | TGTGCCAGCAGGTTACTAGATTCACCCCTCCACTTT | CASRLLDSPLHF
TRBJ2-2 | 19 | TRBV6-1 | TRBD2 | NA | TGTGCCAGCAGTGTAAAAAGGACTAGCGGGGGATCGAACACCGGGGAGCTGTTTTTT | CASSVKRTSGGSNTGELFF
TRBJ1-6 | 13 | TRBV6-1 | NA | NA | TGTGCCAGCAGTGAAGCAGGGGTTTCACCCCTCCACTTT | CASSEAGVSPLHF
TRBJ2-3 | 15 | TRBV13 | TRBD2 | NA | TGTGCCAGCAGCGGTAGCGGGGGGGCCCCAGATACGCAGTATTTT | CASSGSGGAPDTQYF
TRBJ2-3 | 12 | TRBV7-9 | NA | once | TGTGCCAGCAGACCTACAGCTGATACGCAGTATTTT | CASRPTADTQYF
TRBJ1-6 | 13 | TRBV10-3 | TRBD1 | NA | TGTGCCATCAGTGGACAGGGCACTTCACCCCTCCACTTT | CAISGQGTSPLHF
TRBJ1-4 | 15 | TRBV2 | TRBD1 | NA | TGTGCCAGCACACCCGAGAGACAGGGCTATGAAAAACTGTTTTTT | CASTPERQGYEKLFF
TRBJ1-2 | 14 | TRBV9 | TRBD1 | NA | TGTGCCAGCAGTGCCGGGACAGGGGAGAATGGCTACACCTTC | CASSAGTGENGYTF
TRBJ2-5 | 17 | TRBV5-1 | NA | once | TGCGCCAGCAGCTTGGACCCAGGGCAGGGTGTGCAAGAGACCCAGTACTTC | CASSLDPGQGVQETQYF
TRBJ1-2 | 14 | TRBV18 | TRBD1 | NA | TGTGCCAGCTCAACGGACAGGGGGCAGGGTGGCTACACCTTC | CASSTDRGQGGYTF
TRBJ2-1 | 15 | TRBV5-1 | TRBD2 | few | TGCGCCAGCAGCTTTAGCGGGGACCGTTACAATGAGCAGTTCTTC | CASSFSGDRYNEQFF
TRBJ1-4 | 13 | TRBV2 | NA | NA | TGTGCCAGCGTCTTTGCAACTAATGAAAAACTGTTTTTT | CASVFATNEKLFF
TRBJ1-4 | 15 | TRBV5-4 | TRBD1 | NA | TGTGCCAGCAGCTCCAACAGGGGGCTTAATGAAAAACTGTTTTTT | CASSSNRGLNEKLFF
TRBJ1-5 | 13 | TRBV6-5 | NA | NA | TGTGCCAGCAGACGAGATAGCAATCAGCCCCAGCATTTT | CASRRDSNQPQHF
TRBJ2-1 | 14 | TRBV5-5 | NA | few | TGTGCCAGCAGCTTGGCCAGCGCCGCCAATGAGCAGTTCTTC | CASSLASAANEQFF
TRBJ1-2 | 14 | TRBV27 | TRBD1 | NA | TGTGCCAGCAGTTTTGCGCGGCAGGGGGCTCGCTACACCTTC | CASSFARQGARYTF
TRBJ2-7 | 14 | TRBV5-1 | NA | NA | TGCGCCAGCAGCGGGAGGTCGGGGAACTACGAGCAGTACTTC | CASSGRSGNYEQYF
TRBJ1-2 | 15 | TRBV2 | NA | NA | TGTGCCAGCAGTGAGGTGATAACAAGTACCTATGGCTACACCTTC | CASSEVITSTYGYTF
TRBJ2-7 | 15 | TRBV6-7 | NA | NA | TGTGCCAGCAGTTCCCCTTCCCAGGGGTCCTACGAGCAGTACTTC | CASSSPSQGSYEQYF
TRBJ2-3 | 16 | TRBV10-1 | TRBD2 | NA | TGCGCCAGCAGTGAATTAGCGGGTCCGAGCACAGATACGCAGTATTTT | CASSELAGPSTDTQYF
TRBJ1-5 | 13 | TRBV6-5 | NA | NA | TGTGCCAGCCGGCTTCGGGGAGATCAGCCCCAGCATTTT | CASRLRGDQPQHF
TRBJ2-1 | 13 | TRBV4-2 | NA | NA | TGTGCCAGCAGCAAAGAGGCGGGACCAGCAGTATTCTTC | CASSKEAGPAVFF
TRBJ1-1 | 12 | TRBV18 | TRBD1 | once | TGTGCCAGCTCCAACGAGCAGGGGGGAGCTTTCTTT | CASSNEQGGAFF
TRBJ1-4 | 19 | TRBV3-1/TRBV3-2 | NA | NA | TGTGCCAGCAGCCGGTTACCCCCCCAGCCGACAGCCCCAAGTGAAAAACTGTTTTTT | CASSRLPPQPTAPSEKLFF
TRBJ2-7 | 15 | TRBV14 | TRBD1 | once | TGTGCCAGCAGCGAATCCGGGACAGGGTTCTACGAGCAGTACTTC | CASSESGTGFYEQYF
TRBJ2-5 | 14 | TRBV10-3 | TRBD2 | NA | TGTGCCATCAGTGAACGGGGGGGCGAAGAGACCCAGTACTTC | CAISERGGEETQYF
TRBJ2-6 | 15 | TRBV6-5 | TRBD2 | NA | TGTGCCAGCAGGGCGGGGGGCTCTGGGGCCAACGTCCTGACTTTC | CASRAGGSGANVLTF
TRBJ2-2 | 14 | TRBV19 | NA | NA | TGTGCCAGTAGTAATCAGGGCCTAACCGGGGAGCTGTTTTTT | CASSNQGLTGELFF
TRBJ2-5 | 13 | TRBV2 | NA | NA | TGTGCCAGCGGGGGCAGCCAGGGGGAGACCCAGTACTTC | CASGGSQGETQYF
TRBJ2-1 | 15 | TRBV6-6 | TRBD1 | NA | TGTGCCAGCAGTGTCGGGACAGGGTTTTGGTATGAGCAGTTCTTC | CASSVGTGFWYEQFF
TRBJ2-3 | 16 | TRBV6-1 | TRBD2 | NA | TGTGCCAGCAGTGAGCCCTTAGCGGGGGGCTTGGATACGCAGTATTTT | CASSEPLAGGLDTQYF
TRBJ2-1 | 11 | TRBV20-1 | NA | NA | TGCAGTGTCGGAGCGGACAATGAGCAGTTCTTC | CSVGADNEQFF
TRBJ2-6 | 15 | TRBV11-2 | NA | few | TGTGCCAGCAGCTTAAACCACGGTGGGGCCAACGTCCTGACTTTC | CASSLNHGGANVLTF
TRBJ1-4 | 15 | TRBV2 | TRBD1 | NA | TGTGCCAGCGGGGGACAGGGTGCAACTAATGAAAAACTGTTTTTT | CASGGQGATNEKLFF
TRBJ2-1 | 12 | TRBV11-1 | TRBD2 | NA | TGTGCCAGCAGCCGGGGGGACAATGAGCAGTTCTTC | CASSRGDNEQFF
TRBJ1-2 | 13 | TRBV19 | NA | NA | TGTGCCAGTAGTGCAAGGGACAACCCCAGCCACACCTTC | CASSARDNPSHTF
TRBJ2-5 | 16 | TRBV9 | TRBD2 | NA | TGTGCCAGCAGTGGACTAGCGGGGGGGCCCGGTGAGACCCAGTACTTC | CASSGLAGGPGETQYF
TRBJ1-1 | 13 | TRBV29-1 | NA | NA | TGCAGCGTGATGACGGGATTGAACACTGAAGCTTTCTTT | CSVMTGLNTEAFF
TRBJ2-3 | 17 | TRBV4-1 | TRBD2 | once | TGCGCCAGCAGCCACGACCCGTTCGGGGGGGACCTAAATACGCAGTATTTT | CASSHDPFGGDLNTQYF
TRBJ2-7 | 15 | TRBV5-1 | NA | NA | TGCGCCAGCAGCCCAGAGGGGGGGATCTCCTACGAGCAGTACTTC | CASSPEGGISYEQYF
TRBJ2-5 | 15 | TRBV7-2 | NA | NA | TGTGCCAGCAGCCCACCAGGAGGTCGGCGAGAGACCCAGTACTTC | CASSPPGGRRETQYF
TRBJ1-2 | 13 | TRBV6-2/TRBV6-3 | TRBD1 | few | TGTGCCAGCAGTCCGGACAGGGATCATGGCTACACCTTC | CASSPDRDHGYTF
TRBJ1-4 | 13 | TRBV29-1 | NA | NA | TGCAGCGTTTCGGGTAAAGCTAATGAAAAACTGTTTTTT | CSVSGKANEKLFF
TRBJ2-1 | 14 | TRBV6-5 | TRBD2 | NA | TGTGCCACCCTCGGGGGACTAGCCTACAATGAGCAGTTCTTC | CATLGGLAYNEQFF
TRBJ2-1 | 11 | TRBV2 | NA | once | TGTGCCAGCTCAATAGCGGATGAGCAGTTCTTC | CASSIADEQFF
TRBJ1-2 | 12 | TRBV7-3 | NA | once | TGTGCCAGCAGCTTCTGGCAAGATGGCTACACCTTC | CASSFWQDGYTF
TRBJ2-7 | 13 | TRBV14 | NA | NA | TGTGCCAGCAGCCAAGATGGGGGGAACGAGCAGTACTTC | CASSQDGGNEQYF
TRBJ2-5 | 15 | TRBV24-1 | NA | NA | TGTGCCACCAGTGATTCCCCAGGCCCCCAAGAGACCCAGTACTTC | CATSDSPGPQETQYF
TRBJ2-3 | 12 | TRBV6-5 | NA | NA | TGTGCCAGCAGTCAGGGTCCAGATACGCAGTATTTT | CASSQGPDTQYF
TRBJ2-5 | 12 | TRBV3-1/TRBV3-2 | NA | NA | TGTGCCAGCAGCCAATGGGCGGAGACCCAGTACTTC | CASSQWAETQYF
TRBJ1-6 | 17 | TRBV10-1 | TRBD1 | NA | TGCGCCAGCAGTGGAGGACAGGCCAGCTCCTATAATTCACCCCTCCACTTT | CASSGGQASSYNSPLHF
TRBJ2-7 | 13 | TRBV7-3 | NA | NA | TGTGCCAGCAGCTTAGCCAGCTCCTACGAGCAGTACTTC | CASSLASSYEQYF
TRBJ1-4 | 13 | TRBV7-2 | NA | NA | TGTGCCAGCAGCTCCCGCCCGGGGGAAAAACTGTTTTTT | CASSSRPGEKLFF